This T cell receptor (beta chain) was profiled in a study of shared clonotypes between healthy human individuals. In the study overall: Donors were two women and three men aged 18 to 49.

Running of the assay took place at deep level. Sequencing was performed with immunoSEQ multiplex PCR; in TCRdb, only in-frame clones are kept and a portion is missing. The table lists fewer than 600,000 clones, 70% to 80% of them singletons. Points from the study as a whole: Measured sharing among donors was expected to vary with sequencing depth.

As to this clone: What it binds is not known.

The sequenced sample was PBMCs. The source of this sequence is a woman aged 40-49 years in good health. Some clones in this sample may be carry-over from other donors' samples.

In nucleotides, the CDR3 is TGTGCCAGTAGTAGGGGGGCCCAGGACCCCTACGAGCAGTACTTC. This translates into CASSRGAQDPYEQYF. The rearrangement uses TRBV19 and TRBJ2-7; D possibly uses TRBD1 or TRBD2 (6 bases each). CDR1 is LNHDA, CDR2 SQIVND, per germline (reference sequence). The V and J ends lost 4 bases and 2 bases respectively, with 15 bases between them. This CDR3 has 15 amino acids. Full variable domain (missing parts from reference TRBV19 and TRBJ2-7): DGGITQSPKYLFRKEGQNVTLSCEQNLNHDAMYWYRQDPGQGLRLIYYSQIVNDFQKGDIAEGYSVSREKKESFPLTVTSAQKNPTAFYLCASSRGAQDPYEQYFGPGTRLTVT.